The clone carrying this T cell receptor (beta chain) was found a few times. The entry originates in a study of blood T cell repertoires in COVID-19. CDR1 is SGHKS, CDR2 YYEKEE, per germline (reference sequence). CDR3 size: 13 residues. V was pared by 2 bases and J by 8 bases, with 13 bases between. Sequencing used immunoSEQ multiplex PCR; TCRdb keeps in-frame clones, though not all of them. The table includes some 250,000 clones, around 90% detected once. This rearrangement joins TRBV5-5 to TRBJ1-2; D is undetermined. Sequencing used peripheral blood. This receptor was taken from a man in his 60s who had recovered from COVID-19. The CDR3: CASSLTPVEGYTF. The CDR3 bases are TGTGCCAGCAGCTTAACACCGGTGGAGGGCTACACCTTC.